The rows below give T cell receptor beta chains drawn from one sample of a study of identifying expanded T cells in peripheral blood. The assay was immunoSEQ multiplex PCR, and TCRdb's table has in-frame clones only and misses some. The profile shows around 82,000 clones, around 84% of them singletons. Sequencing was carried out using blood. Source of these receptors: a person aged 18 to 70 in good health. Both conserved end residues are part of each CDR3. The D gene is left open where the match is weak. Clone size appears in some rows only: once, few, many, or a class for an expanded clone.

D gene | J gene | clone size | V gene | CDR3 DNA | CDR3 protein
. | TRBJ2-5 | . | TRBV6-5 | TGTGCCAGCAGTGGACTCGTCCAAGAGACCCAGTACTTC | CASSGLVQETQYF
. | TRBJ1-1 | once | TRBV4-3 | TGCGCCAGCAGCCAAGCTGGTCCCGGGGGCGGTGAAGCTTTCTTT | CASSQAGPGGGEAFF
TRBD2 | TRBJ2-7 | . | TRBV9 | TGTGCCAGCAGCGTAGTACTAGCGGGAGGCTACGAGCAGTACTTC | CASSVVLAGGYEQYF
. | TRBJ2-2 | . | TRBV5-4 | TGTGCCAGCAGCTTGGCGGGGGCGGTCACCGGGGAGCTGTTTTTT | CASSLAGAVTGELFF
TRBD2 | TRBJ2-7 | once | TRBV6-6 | TGTGCCAGCAGTTCATCCCTAGCGGGAGTGGGTGAGCAGTACTTC | CASSSSLAGVGEQYF
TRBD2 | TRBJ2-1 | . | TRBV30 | TGTGCCTGGAGTGTAGGGCTAGCGGGATACAATGAGCAGTTCTTC | CAWSVGLAGYNEQFF
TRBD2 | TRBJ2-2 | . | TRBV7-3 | TGTGCCAGCAGCGCGGGGACTAGTATAACCGGGGAGCTGTTTTTT | CASSAGTSITGELFF
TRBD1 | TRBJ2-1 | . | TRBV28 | TGTGCCAGCAGGTTGACAGGGGGATACAATGAGCAGTTCTTC | CASRLTGGYNEQFF
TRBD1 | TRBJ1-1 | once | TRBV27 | TGTGCCAGCAGCCCACAGGGGTTGAACACTGAAGCTTTCTTT | CASSPQGLNTEAFF
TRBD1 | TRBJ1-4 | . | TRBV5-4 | TGTGCCAGCAGCGCCGACAGGGACCGCACTAATGAAAAACTGTTTTTT | CASSADRDRTNEKLFF
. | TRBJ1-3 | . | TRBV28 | TGTGCCAGCAGTCCCCTAGGAGGGAGAGGAAACACCATATATTTT | CASSPLGGRGNTIYF
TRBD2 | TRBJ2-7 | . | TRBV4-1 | TGCGCCAGCAGCCGAGAGATAGCGGGAGGGGGATCCTACGAGCAGTACTTC | CASSREIAGGGSYEQYF
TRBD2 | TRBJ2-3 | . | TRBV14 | TGTGCCAGCAGCCCAGCGGGAGCCACAGATACGCAGTATTTT | CASSPAGATDTQYF
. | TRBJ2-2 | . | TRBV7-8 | TGTGCCAGCAGCCGGCAAGTGGGGGAGTACACCGGGGAGCTGTTTTTT | CASSRQVGEYTGELFF
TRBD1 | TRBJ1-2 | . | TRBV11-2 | TGTGCCAGCAGCCCCGGACAGGGCGGCTATGGCTACACCTTC | CASSPGQGGYGYTF
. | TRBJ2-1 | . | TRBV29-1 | TGCAGCGTTGACCGCGAGGGCCTATACAATGAGCAGTTCTTC | CSVDREGLYNEQFF
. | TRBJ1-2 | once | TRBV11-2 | TGTGCCAGCAGCTTAGGCACGGATTATGGCTACACCTTC | CASSLGTDYGYTF
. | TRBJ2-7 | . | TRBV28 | TGTGCCAGCAGTCCCCAAGGGATTGAGAACTACGAGCAGTACTTC | CASSPQGIENYEQYF
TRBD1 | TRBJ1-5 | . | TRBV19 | TGTGCCAGTAGTCCAATTACAGGGGACCCTAATCAGCCCCAGCATTTT | CASSPITGDPNQPQHF
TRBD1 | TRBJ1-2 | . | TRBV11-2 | TGTGCCAGCAGGCTGACAGGGGACTATGGCTACACCTTC | CASRLTGDYGYTF
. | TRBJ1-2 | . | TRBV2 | TGTGCCAGCAGAATAGGGGAGGAGGGCTACACCTTC | CASRIGEEGYTF
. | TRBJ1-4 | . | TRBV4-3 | TGCGCCAGCAGCCCAAGAAAGGGGGAAAAACTGTTTTTT | CASSPRKGEKLFF
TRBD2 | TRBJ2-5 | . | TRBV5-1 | TGCGCCAGCAGCTTGGATAGCGGGAGTAGGGAGACCCAGTACTTC | CASSLDSGSRETQYF
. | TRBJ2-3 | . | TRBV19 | TGTGCCAGTAGTATAAGAACAGGGATGTCAGCAGATACGCAGTATTTT | CASSIRTGMSADTQYF
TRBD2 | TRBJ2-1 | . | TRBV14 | TGTGCCAGCAGCCTAGTGACGGGGGGAAACAATGAGCAGTTCTTC | CASSLVTGGNNEQFF
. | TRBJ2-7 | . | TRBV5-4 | TGTGCCAGCAGCCCCGGGATCTCCTACGAGCAGTACTTC | CASSPGISYEQYF
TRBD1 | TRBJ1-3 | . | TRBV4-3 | TGCGCCAGCAGCCCGCAACAGGGGGTTCTAAAGGGTGGAAACACCATATATTTT | CASSPQQGVLKGGNTIYF
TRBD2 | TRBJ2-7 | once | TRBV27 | TGTGCCAGCAGTCTCGGAACTAGCGGGAGGACCTCCTACGAGCAGTACTTC | CASSLGTSGRTSYEQYF
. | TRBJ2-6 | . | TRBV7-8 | TGTGCCAGCAGCGTCGGCTCCGCTGGGGCCAACGTCCTGACTTTC | CASSVGSAGANVLTF
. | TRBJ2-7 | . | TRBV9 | TGTGCCAGCAGCGACGGGAGCTCCTACGAGCAGTACTTC | CASSDGSSYEQYF